Listed below are T cell receptor beta chains from one sample, sequenced in a study of graft-versus-host responses after intestinal transplantation. TCRdb keeps only in-frame clones here, not all; method: immunoSEQ multiplex PCR. This sample has some 18,000 clones; about two fifths occur once, and the top ten carry 0.9%. Material: alloreactive CD4+ T cells from a mixed lymphocyte reaction culture, obtained before intestinal transplant. The receptor source for this set is a human patient who received an intestinal transplant. Both conserved end residues are part of each CDR3. A D gene is named only where the DNA matches it firmly. The listing skips clone size in some rows; elsewhere it reads once, few, many or a size class.

j_gene,d_gene,abundance,v_gene,CDR3aa,CDR3nt
TRBJ2-1,-,-,TRBV19,CASSIQGNEQFF,TGTGCCAGTAGTATACAGGGAAATGAGCAGTTCTTC
TRBJ1-5,-,-,TRBV18,CASSVRQSNQPQHF,TGTGCCAGCTCAGTTCGACAGAGCAATCAGCCCCAGCATTTT
TRBJ1-2,-,-,TRBV5-6,CASSFGDITQGYTF,TGTGCCAGCAGCTTCGGGGACATAACCCAGGGCTACACCTTC
TRBJ2-7,TRBD2,-,TRBV19,CASLRLAGAEQYF,TGTGCCAGTCTGAGGCTAGCGGGGGCCGAGCAGTACTTC
TRBJ1-3,TRBD1,-,TRBV2,CASLAQGAVGNTIYF,TGTGCCAGCTTGGCGCAGGGGGCGGTTGGAAACACCATATATTTT
TRBJ1-6,-,few,TRBV6-1,CASREGHVGSPLHF,TGTGCCAGCAGGGAGGGGCACGTAGGTTCACCCCTCCACTTT
TRBJ2-1,TRBD2,-,TRBV5-1,CASSLTSGGVGRGEQFF,TGCGCCAGCAGCTTGACTAGCGGGGGGGTTGGACGTGGTGAGCAGTTCTTC
TRBJ1-1,-,-,TRBV27,CASSFQGLRNTEAFF,TGTGCCAGCAGTTTTCAGGGACTTCGGAACACTGAAGCTTTCTTT
TRBJ1-3,-,few,TRBV27,CASSLGGGGNTIYF,TGTGCCAGCAGTTTGGGGGGAGGTGGAAACACCATATATTTT
TRBJ1-3,-,-,TRBV7-2,CASSLGGGNTIYF,TGTGCCAGCAGCTTAGGTGGAGGAAACACCATATATTTT
TRBJ1-6,-,-,TRBV7-2,CASSLQVLNSPLHF,TGTGCCAGCAGCTTACAGGTCCTAAATTCACCCCTCCACTTT
TRBJ2-7,-,few,TRBV14,CASRGLSYEQYF,TGTGCCAGCAGGGGGCTTTCCTACGAGCAGTACTTC
TRBJ1-5,TRBD1,-,TRBV4-1,CASSQGIKGQGIQPQHF,TGCGCCAGCAGCCAAGGGATTAAGGGACAGGGGATCCAGCCCCAGCATTTT
TRBJ2-3,-,-,TRBV4-1,CASSQDLLGVDTQYF,TGTGCCAGCAGCCAAGATCTCCTAGGGGTAGATACGCAGTATTTT
TRBJ2-7,TRBD2,-,TRBV7-6,CASSLTSGGSYEQYF,TGTGCCAGCAGCTTAACTAGCGGGGGGTCCTACGAGCAGTACTTC
TRBJ2-7,TRBD1,-,TRBV6-6,CASQKLRGTAYEQYF,TGTGCCAGCCAAAAACTCAGGGGGACGGCCTACGAGCAGTACTTC
TRBJ1-5,TRBD1,-,TRBV10-2,CASSHLGQGAGQPQHF,TGCGCCAGCAGCCATCTAGGACAGGGGGCTGGTCAGCCCCAGCATTTT
TRBJ1-3,-,few,TRBV5-4,CASSLEWGSTSGNTIYF,TGTGCCAGCAGCTTGGAATGGGGCTCTACCTCTGGAAACACCATATATTTT
TRBJ1-1,-,few,TRBV6-1,CASRRIMNTEAFF,TGTGCCAGCAGGCGTATCATGAACACTGAAGCTTTCTTT
TRBJ1-2,-,-,TRBV7-9,CASSLGGQYGYTF,TGTGCCAGCAGCTTAGGGGGGCAGTATGGCTACACCTTC
TRBJ1-1,-,-,TRBV6-5,CASSPPARSTEAFF,TGTGCCAGCAGTCCACCGGCCCGGAGCACTGAAGCTTTCTTT
TRBJ2-7,TRBD2,-,TRBV5-1,CASSLSAGGGPYEQYF,TGCGCCAGCAGCTTATCAGCGGGGGGGGGTCCCTACGAGCAGTACTTC
TRBJ2-3,TRBD2,-,TRBV9,CASSLSGGRPSTDTQYF,TGTGCCAGCAGCCTCAGCGGGGGGCGCCCTAGCACAGATACGCAGTATTTT
TRBJ2-1,-,few,TRBV9,CASSVTSRNEQFF,TGTGCCAGCAGCGTCACTAGTCGCAATGAGCAGTTCTTC
TRBJ2-1,-,-,TRBV7-9,CASSLGRNEQFF,TGTGCCAGCAGCTTAGGGCGAAATGAGCAGTTCTTC
TRBJ2-4,-,few,TRBV4-1,CASSQDHGRPTPRNIQYF,TGCGCCAGCAGCCAAGATCACGGAAGGCCGACTCCTCGGAACATTCAGTACTTC
TRBJ1-5,-,medium-sized,TRBV7-3,CASSLLQGQPQHF,TGTGCCAGCAGCTTACTACAGGGCCAGCCCCAGCATTTT
TRBJ2-3,TRBD1,-,TRBV7-3,CASSLKQGETDTQYF,TGTGCCAGCAGCTTAAAGCAGGGGGAGACAGATACGCAGTATTTT
TRBJ2-5,TRBD2,-,TRBV7-7,CASSPTQRGGRGTQYF,TGTGCCAGCAGCCCCACCCAGCGGGGGGGCAGAGGGACCCAGTACTTC
TRBJ2-2,-,-,TRBV7-6,CASSLSGMSGGELFF,TGTGCCAGCAGCTTATCAGGGATGAGTGGCGGGGAGCTGTTTTTT
TRBJ1-1,-,-,TRBV6-5,CASSEARGTEAFF,TGTGCCAGCAGTGAAGCTAGAGGCACTGAAGCTTTCTTT
TRBJ1-1,TRBD1,-,TRBV5-1,CASSLYLIGGTGYFTEAFF,TGCGCCAGCAGCTTGTATTTGATAGGAGGGACAGGGTATTTCACTGAAGCTTTCTTT
TRBJ2-1,-,-,TRBV6-5,CASSYNPSYNEQFF,TGTGCCAGCAGTTACAACCCCTCCTACAATGAGCAGTTCTTC
TRBJ1-5,-,-,TRBV2,CASSEEGLNQPQHF,TGTGCCAGCAGTGAGGAAGGGCTCAATCAGCCCCAGCATTTT
TRBJ2-6,-,-,TRBV6-5,CASSVLNSGANVLTF,TGTGCCAGCAGTGTACTGAACTCTGGGGCCAACGTCCTGACTTTC
TRBJ2-3,-,-,TRBV19,CASSLRSEARIRTDTQYF,TGTGCCAGTAGCCTCAGGTCAGAGGCCCGGATACGGACAGATACGCAGTATTTT
TRBJ1-1,TRBD1,-,TRBV2,CASSGLQGVEAFF,TGTGCCAGCAGTGGTCTTCAGGGGGTGGAAGCTTTCTTT
TRBJ2-7,TRBD1,-,TRBV7-9,CASSFGRGRSEQYF,TGTGCCAGCAGCTTCGGCAGGGGGCGAAGCGAGCAGTACTTC